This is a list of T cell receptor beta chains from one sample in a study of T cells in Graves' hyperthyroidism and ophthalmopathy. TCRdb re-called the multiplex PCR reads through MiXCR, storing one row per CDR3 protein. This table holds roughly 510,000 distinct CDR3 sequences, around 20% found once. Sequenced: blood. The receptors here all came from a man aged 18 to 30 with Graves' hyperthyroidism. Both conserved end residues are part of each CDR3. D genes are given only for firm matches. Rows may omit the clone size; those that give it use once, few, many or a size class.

CDR3: CASTEEARGSGEAFF
DNA: TGTGCCAGCACCGAAGAGGCGAGAGGGAGCGGTGAAGCTTTCTTT
size: -
V: TRBV2
J: TRBJ1-1
D: -

CDR3: CASRVEPYRGGYTF
DNA: TGTGCCAGCAGGGTGGAGCCTTACAGGGGTGGCTACACCTTC
size: -
V: TRBV11-2
J: TRBJ1-2
D: TRBD1

CDR3: CASASTGVAFF
DNA: TGTGCCAGCGCCTCAACAGGGGTCGCTTTCTTT
size: few
V: TRBV6-1
J: TRBJ1-1
D: TRBD1

CDR3: CASGSSLSPSYEQYF
DNA: TGTGCTAGTGGTTCCTCCCTATCACCTTCCTACGAGCAGTACTTC
size: many
V: TRBV12-5
J: TRBJ2-7
D: -

CDR3: CASSIAASTSYEQYF
DNA: TGTGCCAGTAGTATAGCGGCCTCTACCTCCTACGAGCAGTACTTC
size: few
V: TRBV19
J: TRBJ2-7
D: -

CDR3: CASSEMDRGPYEQYF
DNA: TGTGCCAGCAGTGAAATGGACAGGGGGCCTTACGAGCAGTACTTC
size: many
V: TRBV6-1
J: TRBJ2-7
D: TRBD1

CDR3: CASRLGQKETQYF
DNA: TGTGCCAGCAGGTTGGGGCAGAAGGAGACCCAGTACTTC
size: many
V: TRBV12-3/TRBV12-4
J: TRBJ2-5
D: -

CDR3: CASSPTQGNTEAFF
DNA: TGCGCCAGCAGCCCGACGCAGGGGAACACTGAAGCTTTCTTT
size: many
V: TRBV5-1
J: TRBJ1-1
D: -

CDR3: CSASLQTGETQYF
DNA: TGCAGTGCTAGCTTACAGACTGGGGAGACCCAGTACTTC
size: many
V: TRBV20-1
J: TRBJ2-5
D: -

CDR3: CSAVGGTSNQPQHF
DNA: TGCAGTGCTGTGGGGGGAACTAGCAATCAGCCCCAGCATTTT
size: -
V: TRBV20-1
J: TRBJ1-5
D: -

CDR3: CASRPGGLGNQPQHF
DNA: TGTGCCAGCAGACCAGGGGGTCTGGGCAATCAGCCCCAGCATTTT
size: many
V: TRBV6-2/TRBV6-3
J: TRBJ1-5
D: TRBD1

CDR3: CASSIDFSPGNTIYF
DNA: TGTGCCAGTAGTATAGACTTCTCCCCTGGAAACACCATATATTTT
size: few
V: TRBV19
J: TRBJ1-3
D: -

CDR3: CSARKSRETGGEQYF
DNA: TGCAGTGCTAGAAAATCCCGCGAGACAGGGGGCGAGCAGTACTTC
size: many
V: TRBV20-1
J: TRBJ2-7
D: TRBD1

CDR3: CASSTGGVDYGYTF
DNA: TGTGCCAGCAGTACAGGCGGAGTAGACTATGGCTACACCTTC
size: few
V: TRBV6-1
J: TRBJ1-2
D: -

CDR3: CASKTGGSGTEAFF
DNA: TGCGCCAGCAAGACAGGGGGCTCGGGAACTGAAGCTTTCTTT
size: few
V: TRBV10-2
J: TRBJ1-1
D: TRBD1

CDR3: CATSEGRETFEQYF
DNA: TGTGCCACCAGTGAGGGCAGGGAGACGTTTGAGCAGTACTTC
size: many
V: TRBV24-1
J: TRBJ2-7
D: -

CDR3: CASIRDPLGNTGELFF
DNA: TGTGCCAGCATACGGGATCCCCTGGGCAACACCGGGGAGCTGTTTTTT
size: -
V: TRBV6-1
J: TRBJ2-2
D: -

CDR3: CASSLGQRPNSEAFF
DNA: TGTGCCAGCAGTTTGGGACAGAGACCGAACAGTGAAGCTTTCTTT
size: -
V: TRBV12-3/TRBV12-4
J: TRBJ1-1
D: TRBD1

CDR3: CATSQRREIDEQYF
DNA: TGTGCCACCAGCCAACGCCGGGAGATCGACGAGCAGTACTTC
size: few
V: TRBV15
J: TRBJ2-7
D: -

CDR3: CASSQYPEAFF
DNA: TGCGCCAGCAGCCAATATCCTGAAGCTTTCTTT
size: -
V: TRBV5-1
J: TRBJ1-1
D: -

CDR3: CSASDRAINYGYTF
DNA: TGCAGTGCTTCTGACAGGGCCATTAACTATGGCTACACCTTC
size: many
V: TRBV20-1
J: TRBJ1-2
D: TRBD1

CDR3: CASSLGQGLNTEAFF
DNA: TGCGCCAGCAGCTTAGGACAGGGCCTGAACACTGAAGCTTTCTTT
size: many
V: TRBV5-1
J: TRBJ1-1
D: TRBD1

CDR3: CATSFDGTTLTAQYF
DNA: TGTGCCACCAGCTTCGACGGGACTACCCTCACGGCCCAGTACTTC
size: few
V: TRBV15
J: TRBJ2-5
D: TRBD2

CDR3: CSVLGGGNTEAFF
DNA: TGCAGCGTGCTCGGGGGGGGAAACACTGAAGCTTTCTTT
size: -
V: TRBV29-1
J: TRBJ1-1
D: -

CDR3: CASSERGGGQGYYEQYF
DNA: TGTGCCAGCAGTGAAAGAGGCGGGGGACAGGGGTACTACGAGCAGTACTTC
size: -
V: TRBV6-1
J: TRBJ2-7
D: TRBD1

CDR3: CASREGVQPQHF
DNA: TGTGCCAGCAGGGAGGGTGTTCAGCCCCAGCATTTT
size: many
V: TRBV2
J: TRBJ1-5
D: -

CDR3: CASSPVGTGGSYEQYF
DNA: TGTGCCAGCTCACCCGTTGGGACAGGGGGTTCCTACGAGCAGTACTTC
size: once
V: TRBV18
J: TRBJ2-7
D: TRBD1

CDR3: CASSLALAGNTDTQYF
DNA: TGCGCCAGCAGCTTGGCCTTAGCGGGGAACACAGATACGCAGTATTTT
size: -
V: TRBV5-1
J: TRBJ2-3
D: TRBD2

CDR3: CASSSPGAGGDYEQYF
DNA: TGTGCCAGCAGCTCCCCGGGGGCAGGGGGGGACTACGAGCAGTACTTC
size: few
V: TRBV11-1
J: TRBJ2-7
D: -

CDR3: CASTNTGGSYEQYF
DNA: TGTGCCAGCACTAACACGGGGGGCTCTTACGAGCAGTACTTC
size: -
V: TRBV2
J: TRBJ2-7
D: -

CDR3: CASSEDLGYEQYF
DNA: TGTGCCAGCAGTGAAGATTTGGGCTACGAGCAGTACTTC
size: -
V: TRBV6-1
J: TRBJ2-7
D: -

CDR3: CASRNRDYRNTGELFF
DNA: TGTGCCAGCAGAAACCGGGACTACCGTAACACCGGGGAGCTGTTTTTT
size: few
V: TRBV28
J: TRBJ2-2
D: TRBD2

CDR3: CAISEDYLTGELFF
DNA: TGTGCCATCAGTGAGGACTACCTCACCGGGGAGCTGTTTTTT
size: many
V: TRBV10-3
J: TRBJ2-2
D: -

CDR3: CASSLSPWRGSQETQYF
DNA: TGTGCCAGCAGTTTATCCCCCTGGAGGGGATCTCAAGAGACCCAGTACTTC
size: many
V: TRBV28
J: TRBJ2-5
D: -

CDR3: CASSMEQGSYGYTF
DNA: TGTGCCAGCAGCATGGAACAGGGAAGCTATGGCTACACCTTC
size: few
V: TRBV5-4
J: TRBJ1-2
D: -

CDR3: CASSSYRAHQPQHF
DNA: TGTGCCAGCAGTTCCTACAGGGCTCATCAGCCCCAGCATTTT
size: many
V: TRBV12-3/TRBV12-4
J: TRBJ1-5
D: -

CDR3: CASSSRTSGVYEQYF
DNA: TGTGCCAGCAGCTCCCGGACTAGCGGAGTCTACGAGCAGTACTTC
size: -
V: TRBV28
J: TRBJ2-7
D: TRBD2

CDR3: CSAKLIAGSSYEQYF
DNA: TGCAGTGCGAAACTTATAGCGGGGAGTTCCTACGAGCAGTACTTC
size: many
V: TRBV20-1
J: TRBJ2-7
D: TRBD2

CDR3: CASSLAGGGTDTQYF
DNA: TGTGCCAGCAGCTTAGCGGGGGGCGGCACAGATACGCAGTATTTT
size: many
V: TRBV13
J: TRBJ2-3
D: -

CDR3: CASSQEDRATYGCTF
DNA: TGCGCCAGCAGCCAAGAGGACCGGGCAACCTATGGCTGCACCTTC
size: few
V: TRBV4-1
J: TRBJ1-2
D: -

CDR3: CASRLSYSYEQYF
DNA: TGTGCCAGCAGGTTATCTTACTCCTACGAGCAGTACTTC
size: -
V: TRBV28
J: TRBJ2-7
D: -

CDR3: CASSYPGCNSYEQYF
DNA: TGTGCCAGCAGTTACCCGGGATGCAACTCCTACGAGCAGTACTTC
size: few
V: TRBV6-7
J: TRBJ2-7
D: -

CDR3: CASSENSGTANTEAFF
DNA: TGTGCCAGCAGCGAGAATTCCGGGACGGCGAACACTGAAGCTTTCTTT
size: few
V: TRBV2
J: TRBJ1-1
D: -

CDR3: CASRTAAVNSPLHF
DNA: TGTGCCAGCAGAACCGCGGCGGTTAATTCACCCCTCCACTTT
size: -
V: TRBV6-1
J: TRBJ1-6
D: -

CDR3: CASSLIGVGGGWGREQYF
DNA: TGTGCCAGCAGCTTAATAGGAGTCGGGGGCGGATGGGGCCGCGAGCAGTACTTC
size: -
V: TRBV11-1
J: TRBJ2-7
D: -

CDR3: CAISAETGFGHTF
DNA: TGTGCCATCAGTGCAGAGACAGGGTTTGGCCACACCTTC
size: few
V: TRBV10-3
J: TRBJ1-2
D: TRBD1

CDR3: CASSEIGSRNQPQHF
DNA: TGTGCCAGCAGTGAAATTGGCAGTCGCAATCAGCCCCAGCATTTT
size: few
V: TRBV6-1
J: TRBJ1-5
D: -

CDR3: CSARYPSAGGGYEQYF
DNA: TGCAGTGCTAGATACCCCTCAGCGGGGGGCGGATACGAGCAGTACTTC
size: -
V: TRBV20-1
J: TRBJ2-7
D: TRBD2

CDR3: CASRGRVTGELFF
DNA: TGTGCCAGCAGGGGGCGGGTCACCGGGGAGCTGTTTTTT
size: many
V: TRBV6-2/TRBV6-3
J: TRBJ2-2
D: -

CDR3: CASSLALLRDSIHSPLHF
DNA: TGTGCCAGCAGCTTGGCCCTGCTCCGGGACAGTATCCATTCACCCCTCCACTTT
size: few
V: TRBV7-2
J: TRBJ1-6
D: TRBD1

CDR3: CAWTAIDRVKTEAFF
DNA: TGTGCCTGGACCGCTATTGACAGGGTGAAGACCGAAGCTTTCTTT
size: many
V: TRBV30
J: TRBJ1-1
D: TRBD1

CDR3: CASGSGVPQHF
DNA: TGTGCCAGCGGGTCTGGGGTGCCCCAGCATTTT
size: many
V: TRBV28
J: TRBJ1-5
D: -

CDR3: CASSLRTSGAYEQYF
DNA: TGTGCCAGCAGCTTGAGGACTAGCGGGGCCTACGAGCAGTACTTC
size: many
V: TRBV11-2
J: TRBJ2-7
D: TRBD2

CDR3: CSVEVVVQGRVF
DNA: TGCAGCGTTGAGGTGGTCGTACAGGGTCGTGTTTTC
size: -
V: TRBV29-1
J: TRBJ2-7
D: -

CDR3: CSARDEFRGRETQYF
DNA: TGCAGTGCTAGAGATGAGTTCCGGGGGCGAGAGACCCAGTACTTC
size: -
V: TRBV20-1
J: TRBJ2-5
D: -

CDR3: CASSEEPSTGRWTEAFF
DNA: TGTGCCAGCAGTGAAGAACCCTCGACAGGGCGTTGGACTGAAGCTTTCTTT
size: many
V: TRBV2
J: TRBJ1-1
D: TRBD1

CDR3: CASSSLRGWILEEAQYF
DNA: TGTGCCAGCAGCTCCCTGAGGGGCTGGATACTCGAAGAGGCCCAGTACTTC
size: many
V: TRBV6-1
J: TRBJ2-5
D: -